The clone carrying this T cell receptor beta chain was seen a handful of times. The antigen is undetermined. CDR1 is SNHLY, CDR2 FYNNEI, per germline. The ends were cut back, 2 bases at V and 6 bases at J, with 13 bases in the middle. CDR3 length: 14 amino acids. The method was immunoSEQ multiplex PCR; TCRdb's version includes in-frame clones alone and lacks a portion of them. The sample yields 75,000 to 80,000 clones, roughly 85% seen once. The data are from a study of a mutant IDH1 vaccine in newly diagnosed glioma. Study-level information: Patients had eight vaccinations, in weeks 1, 3, 5, 7, 11, 15, 19 and 23. The study's findings and limits: Most patients, 85% to 95%, showed vaccine-induced immune responses.

Time point denoted: week 23, last vaccination. Alongside topical imiquimod, each dose of vaccine comprised 300 ug of mutant IDH1 20-mer peptide. The rearrangement uses TRBV2 and TRBJ1-1; D not resolved. The starting material was PBMCs, obtained from a glioma patient whose treatment included an IDH1 peptide vaccine. The receptor's source is a woman in her 50s with glioma. The chain's CDR3 is CASSEILGNSEAFF. In DNA, the CDR3 is TGTGCCAGCAGTGAAATCCTAGGGAATTCTGAAGCTTTCTTT.